This T cell receptor beta chain was recorded in a study of T cell responses to AZD1222 COVID-19 vaccine. Here immunoSEQ multiplex PCR was the method, and the copy in TCRdb shows in-frame clones only, minus some. The sample gives about 120,000 clones, about 88% of which show up once; around 7.2% is in the top ten. The CDR3 spans 15 residues. Germline V lookup: CDR1 SGHAT, CDR2 FQNNGV. V trimming: 5 bases; J trimming: 5 bases; junction bases outside the gene matches: 8. The input for sequencing was peripheral blood, taken on day 0 of AZD1222 vaccination. The source is an adult in good health. The gene calls are TRBV11-2 and TRBJ2-7, with 11 bases aligning to TRBD2. CDR3 coding DNA: TGTGCCAGCAGCCGCACTAGCGGGAGTATGAACGAGCAGTACTTC. Amino acid sequence: CASSRTSGSMNEQYF.